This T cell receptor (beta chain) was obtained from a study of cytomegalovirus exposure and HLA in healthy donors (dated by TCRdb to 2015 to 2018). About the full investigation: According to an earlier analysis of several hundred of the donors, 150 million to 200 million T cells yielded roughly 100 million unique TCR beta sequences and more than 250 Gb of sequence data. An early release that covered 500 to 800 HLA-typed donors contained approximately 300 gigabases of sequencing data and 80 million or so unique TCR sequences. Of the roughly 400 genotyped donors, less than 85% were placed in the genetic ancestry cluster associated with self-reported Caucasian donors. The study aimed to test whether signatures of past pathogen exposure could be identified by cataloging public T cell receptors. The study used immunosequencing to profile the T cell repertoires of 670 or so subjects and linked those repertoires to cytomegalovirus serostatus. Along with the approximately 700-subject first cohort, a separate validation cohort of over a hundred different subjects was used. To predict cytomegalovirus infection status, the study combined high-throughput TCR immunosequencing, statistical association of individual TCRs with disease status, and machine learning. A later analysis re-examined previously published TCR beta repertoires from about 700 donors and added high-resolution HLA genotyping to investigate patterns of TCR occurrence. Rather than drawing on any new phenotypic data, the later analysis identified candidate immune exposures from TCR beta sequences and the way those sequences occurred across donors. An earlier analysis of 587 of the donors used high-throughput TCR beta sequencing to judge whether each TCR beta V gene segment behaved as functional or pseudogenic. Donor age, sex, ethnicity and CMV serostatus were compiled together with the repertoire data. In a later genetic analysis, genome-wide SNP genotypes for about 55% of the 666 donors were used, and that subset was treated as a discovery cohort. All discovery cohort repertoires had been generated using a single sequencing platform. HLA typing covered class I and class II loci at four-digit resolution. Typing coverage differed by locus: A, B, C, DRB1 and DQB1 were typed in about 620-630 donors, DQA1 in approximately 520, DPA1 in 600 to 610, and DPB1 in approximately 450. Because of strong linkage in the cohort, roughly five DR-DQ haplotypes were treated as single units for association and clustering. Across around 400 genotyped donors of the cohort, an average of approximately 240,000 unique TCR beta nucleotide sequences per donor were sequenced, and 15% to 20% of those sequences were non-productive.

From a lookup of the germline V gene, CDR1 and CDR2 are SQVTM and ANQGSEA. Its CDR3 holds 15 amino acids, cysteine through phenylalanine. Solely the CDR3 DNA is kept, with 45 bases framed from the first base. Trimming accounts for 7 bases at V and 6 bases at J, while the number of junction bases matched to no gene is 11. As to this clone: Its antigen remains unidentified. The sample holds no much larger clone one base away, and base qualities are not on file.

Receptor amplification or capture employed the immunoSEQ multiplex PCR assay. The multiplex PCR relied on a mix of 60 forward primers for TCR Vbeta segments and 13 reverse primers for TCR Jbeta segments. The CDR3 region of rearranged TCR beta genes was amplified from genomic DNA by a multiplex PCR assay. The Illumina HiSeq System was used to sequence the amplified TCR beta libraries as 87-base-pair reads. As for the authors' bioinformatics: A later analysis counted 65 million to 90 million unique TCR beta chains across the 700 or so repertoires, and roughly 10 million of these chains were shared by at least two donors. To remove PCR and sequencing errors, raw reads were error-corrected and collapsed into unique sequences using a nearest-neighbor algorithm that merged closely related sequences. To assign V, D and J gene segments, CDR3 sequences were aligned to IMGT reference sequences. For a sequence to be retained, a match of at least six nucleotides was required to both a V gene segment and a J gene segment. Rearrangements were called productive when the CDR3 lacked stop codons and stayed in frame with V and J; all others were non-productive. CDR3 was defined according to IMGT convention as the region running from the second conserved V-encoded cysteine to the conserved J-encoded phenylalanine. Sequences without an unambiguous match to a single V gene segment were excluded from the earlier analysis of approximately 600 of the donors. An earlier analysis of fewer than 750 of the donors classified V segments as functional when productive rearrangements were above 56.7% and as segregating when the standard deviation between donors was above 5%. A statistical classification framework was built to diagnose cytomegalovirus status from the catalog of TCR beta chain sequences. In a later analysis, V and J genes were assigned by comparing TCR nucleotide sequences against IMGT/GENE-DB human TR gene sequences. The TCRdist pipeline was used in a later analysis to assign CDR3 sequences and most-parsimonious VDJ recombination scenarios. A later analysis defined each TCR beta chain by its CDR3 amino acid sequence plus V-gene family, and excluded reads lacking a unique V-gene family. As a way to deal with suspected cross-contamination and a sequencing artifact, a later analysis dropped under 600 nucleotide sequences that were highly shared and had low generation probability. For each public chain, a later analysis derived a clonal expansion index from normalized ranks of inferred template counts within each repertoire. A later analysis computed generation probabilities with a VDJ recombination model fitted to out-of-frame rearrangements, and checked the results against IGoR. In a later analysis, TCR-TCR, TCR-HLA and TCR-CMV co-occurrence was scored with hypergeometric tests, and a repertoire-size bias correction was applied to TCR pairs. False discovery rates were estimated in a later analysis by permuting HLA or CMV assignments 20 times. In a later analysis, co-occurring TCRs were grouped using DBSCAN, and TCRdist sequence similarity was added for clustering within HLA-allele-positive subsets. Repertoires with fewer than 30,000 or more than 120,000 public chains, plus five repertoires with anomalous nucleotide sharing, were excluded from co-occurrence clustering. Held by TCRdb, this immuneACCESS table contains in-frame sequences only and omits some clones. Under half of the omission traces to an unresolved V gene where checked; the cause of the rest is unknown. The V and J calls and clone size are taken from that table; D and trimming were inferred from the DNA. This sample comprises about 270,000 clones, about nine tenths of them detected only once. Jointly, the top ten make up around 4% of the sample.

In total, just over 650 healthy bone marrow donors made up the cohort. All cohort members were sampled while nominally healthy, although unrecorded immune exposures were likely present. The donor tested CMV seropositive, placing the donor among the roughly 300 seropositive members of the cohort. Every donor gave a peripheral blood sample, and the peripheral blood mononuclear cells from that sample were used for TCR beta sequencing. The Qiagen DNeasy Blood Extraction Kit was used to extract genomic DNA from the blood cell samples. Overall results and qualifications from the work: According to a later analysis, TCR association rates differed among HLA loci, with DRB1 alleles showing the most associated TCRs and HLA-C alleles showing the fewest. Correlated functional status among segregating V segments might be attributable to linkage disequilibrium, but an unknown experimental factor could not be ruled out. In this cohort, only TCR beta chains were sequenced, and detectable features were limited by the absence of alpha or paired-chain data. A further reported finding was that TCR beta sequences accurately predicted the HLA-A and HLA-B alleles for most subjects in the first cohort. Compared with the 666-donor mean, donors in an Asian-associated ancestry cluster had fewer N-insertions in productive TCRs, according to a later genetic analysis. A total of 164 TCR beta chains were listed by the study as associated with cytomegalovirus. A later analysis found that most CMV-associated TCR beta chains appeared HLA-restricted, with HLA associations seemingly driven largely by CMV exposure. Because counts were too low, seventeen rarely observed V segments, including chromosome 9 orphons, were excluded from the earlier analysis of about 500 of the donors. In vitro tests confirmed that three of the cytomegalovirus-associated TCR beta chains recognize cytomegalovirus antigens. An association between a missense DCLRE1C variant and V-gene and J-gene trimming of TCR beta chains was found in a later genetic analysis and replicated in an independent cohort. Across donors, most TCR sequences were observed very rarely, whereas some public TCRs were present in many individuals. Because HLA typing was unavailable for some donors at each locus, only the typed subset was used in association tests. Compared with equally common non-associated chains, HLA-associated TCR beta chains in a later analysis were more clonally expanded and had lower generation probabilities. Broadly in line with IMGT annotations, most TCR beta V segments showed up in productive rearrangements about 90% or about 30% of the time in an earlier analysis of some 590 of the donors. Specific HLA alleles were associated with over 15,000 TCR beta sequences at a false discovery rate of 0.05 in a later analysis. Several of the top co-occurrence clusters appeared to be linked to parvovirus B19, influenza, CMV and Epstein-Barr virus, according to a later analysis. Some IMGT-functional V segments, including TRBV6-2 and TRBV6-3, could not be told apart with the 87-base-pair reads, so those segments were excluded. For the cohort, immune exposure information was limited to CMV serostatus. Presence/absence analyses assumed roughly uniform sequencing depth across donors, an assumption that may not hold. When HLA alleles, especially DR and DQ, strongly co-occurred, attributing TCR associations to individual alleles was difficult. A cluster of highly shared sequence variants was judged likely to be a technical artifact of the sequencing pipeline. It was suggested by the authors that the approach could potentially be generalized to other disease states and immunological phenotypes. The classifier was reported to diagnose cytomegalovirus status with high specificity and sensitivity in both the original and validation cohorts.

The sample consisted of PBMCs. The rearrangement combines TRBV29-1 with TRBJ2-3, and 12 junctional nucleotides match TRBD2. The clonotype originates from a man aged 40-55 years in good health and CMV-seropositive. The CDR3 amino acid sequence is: CSAGMTSGRGDTQYF. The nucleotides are TGCAGCGCTGGCATGACTAGCGGGAGAGGGGATACGCAGTATTTT.